This is a list of T cell receptor beta chains from one sample in a study of cytomegalovirus exposure and HLA in healthy donors. Some clones are missing from TCRdb's copy, which holds only in-frame ones; the method was immunoSEQ multiplex PCR. Among some 140,000 clones listed, approximately 87% were seen once. Sequencing was done on a sample of PBMCs. These receptors all stem from a woman aged 25 to 39 in good health and CMV-seronegative. Each CDR3 is given with its conserved first and last residue. The D gene is left open where the match is weak. Not all rows give a size; the values are once, few, many and, for expanded clones, a class.

TRBV4-1	NA	NA	TRBJ1-2	TGCGCCAGCAGCCCTGAGCAGGGGAATGGCTACACCTTC	CASSPEQGNGYTF
TRBV5-1	TRBD1	once	TRBJ2-7	TGCGCCAGCAGTCACCTACAACAGGGGAATAATCTTGGCGAGCAGTACTTC	CASSHLQQGNNLGEQYF
TRBV9	NA	NA	TRBJ2-7	TGTGCCAGCAGCCCTGCGACAGATCTCTACGAGCAGTACTTC	CASSPATDLYEQYF
TRBV4-1	NA	NA	TRBJ1-5	TGCGCCAGCAGCCAAGAGAGGCAGTCGAATCAGCCCCAGCATTTT	CASSQERQSNQPQHF
TRBV15	TRBD1	NA	TRBJ1-5	TGTGCCACCAGCAGAGATGAACTGTTGATGGCAGGGGGCGTGAGTCAGCCCCAGCATTTT	CATSRDELLMAGGVSQPQHF
TRBV5-5	NA	few	TRBJ1-1	TGTGCCAGCAGCCGACCAGGCCTGAACACTGAAGCTTTCTTT	CASSRPGLNTEAFF
TRBV6-6	NA	NA	TRBJ2-1	TGTGCCAGCAGTGGTCAGGGGGGAAATGAGCAGTTCTTC	CASSGQGGNEQFF
TRBV5-1	NA	NA	TRBJ2-5	TGCGCCAGCAGCCTAAAACCGGGACACGCGACAGAGACCCAGTACTTC	CASSLKPGHATETQYF
TRBV18	NA	NA	TRBJ2-7	TGTGCCAGCTCACCCGCGTCCTACGAGCAGTACTTC	CASSPASYEQYF
TRBV19	TRBD2	NA	TRBJ2-2	TGTGCCAGTATTGCGGGAGGGGTCACCGGGGAGCTGTTTTTT	CASIAGGVTGELFF
TRBV16	NA	NA	TRBJ1-5	TGTGCCAGCAGCCAAAGGTCAGGGGAGCAGCCCCAGCATTTT	CASSQRSGEQPQHF